Below, 17 T cell receptor beta chains from the same sample are listed, as sequenced in a study of cytomegalovirus exposure and HLA in healthy donors. Some clones are missing from TCRdb's copy, which holds only in-frame ones; the method was immunoSEQ multiplex PCR. The repertoire holds hundreds of thousands of clones, with around 86% as singletons. Sequencing was carried out using PBMCs. The receptors come from a young woman in good health and CMV-seropositive.

The chain joins TRBV6-5 to TRBJ2-7; 8 bases map to TRBD1. CDR1 and CDR2 from the germline V gene are MNHEY and SVGAGI. The junction had 9 bases not matched to a gene; V was cut back by 6 bases and J by 2 bases. The CDR3 covers 15 residues. The CDR3 DNA reads as TGTGCCAGCAGCCTCCCCCGGACAGGGACCTACGAGCAGTACTTC. It translates to CASSLPRTGTYEQYF.

This clone was seen a handful of times. The rearrangement uses TRBV25-1 and TRBJ2-7; 14 positions agree with TRBD2. Germline V gene data show CDR1 as MGHDK and CDR2 as SYGVNS. This CDR3 spans 14 amino acids. The V and J ends lost 6 bases and 8 bases, in that order; junction bases with no gene match: 6. The DNA for the CDR3 is TGTGCCAGCAGATCCGGGACTAGCGGGGGAAAGCAGTACTTC. Its translation: CASRSGTSGGKQYF.

The V call is TRBV10-1, the J call TRBJ1-2, with D hard to call. CDR1 and CDR2 from the germline V gene are WNHNN and SYGVQD (reference sequence). This CDR3 has 13 amino acids. Trimming left V 5 bases short and J 7 bases short, with 14 bases between. CDR3 region: CASSPGRVGGYTF. CDR3 nucleotide sequence: TGCGCCAGCAGTCCCGGGAGGGTAGGTGGCTACACCTTC.

The chain employs TRBV6-6 and TRBJ2-2; TRBD2 matches at 15 bases. The CDR3 runs to 16 residues. V dropped 5 bases and J dropped 10; count of bases not matched to a gene: 8. The V gene's germline CDR1 is MNHNY and CDR2 SVGAGI (reference sequence). CDR3 sequence reads: CASSRKGLAGGEELFF. The DNA of the CDR3 is TGTGCCAGCAGTAGAAAGGGACTAGCGGGGGGCGAGGAGCTGTTTTTT.

The J gene is TRBJ2-7, the V gene TRBV28, with D perhaps matching TRBD1 (6 bases). Germline CDR1 MDHEN, CDR2 SYDVKM. This CDR3 has 15 residues. The V end was cut by 5 bases, the J end by 4 bases, with 18 bases between. In nucleotides, the CDR3 is TGTGCCAGCAGTGCATCGGGACATAAGCAATACGAGCAGTACTTC. Amino acid sequence: CASSASGHKQYEQYF.

The V gene is TRBV7-9, the J gene TRBJ2-1; TRBD2 agrees at 7 bases. The CDR3 extends over 15 amino acids. The J segment lost 3 bases and the V segment lost 6 bases, leaving 8 bases of the junction unmatched. CDR1 and CDR2 from the germline V gene are SEHNR and FQNEAQ (reference sequence). CDR3 residues: CASSYPTSDYNEQFF. The DNA for the CDR3 is TGTGCCAGCAGTTACCCCACTAGCGACTACAATGAGCAGTTCTTC.

V and J are TRBV5-4 and TRBJ2-1; a weak D match, TRBD1 (8 bases). V shed 4 bases and J shed 12 bases, with 17 bases lying between them. The CDR3 extends over 13 amino acids. Germline lookup yields CDR1 SGHNT and CDR2 YYREEE (reference sequence). The CDR3 region has the DNA TGTGCCAGCAGCCTTGAAAGCGGGACAGGGCAGTTCTTC. As protein: CASSLESGTGQFF.

The chain couples TRBV6-5 to TRBJ2-7; tentatively, D is TRBD1 (5 bases). V was trimmed by 2 bases and J by 5 bases, leaving 10 bases between them. The length of the CDR3 is 13 residues. Germline-derived CDR1 and CDR2 are MNHEY and SVGAGI. This chain's CDR3 is CASSYDSRNEQYF. The CDR3 DNA reads TGTGCCAGCAGTTACGACAGCCGGAACGAGCAGTACTTC.

This rearrangement joins TRBV5-1 to TRBJ2-5; a possible D gene is TRBD2 (5 bases). Germline values: CDR1 SGHRS, CDR2 YFSETQ. The CDR3 covers 16 residues. V shed 2 bases and J shed 5 bases, with 19 bases lying between them. The CDR3 bases are TGCGCCAGCAGCTTTCCGTTAGTGGGAGTACGGGAGACCCAGTACTTC. Translation gives CASSFPLVGVRETQYF.

This clone appeared once. V gene TRBV4-1 combines with J gene TRBJ1-1; the D is unclear. The germline CDR1 and CDR2 sequences are MGHRA and YSYEKL. V was pared by 3 bases and J by 1 base, with 9 bases between. The CDR3 is made up of 14 amino acids. Written as DNA, the CDR3 is TGCGCCAGCAGCCACGGACTGGGGAACACTGAAGCTTTCTTT. Translated, it gives CASSHGLGNTEAFF.

This chain links TRBV19 with TRBJ2-3; 7 bases line up with TRBD1. This CDR3 region has 14 residues. Germline V gene data show CDR1 as LNHDA and CDR2 as SQIVND (reference sequence). J was trimmed by 3 bases and V by 3 bases; bases with no gene match: 3. DNA of the CDR3: TGTGCCAGTAGTATTCGACAGGGAACAGATACGCAGTATTTT. It translates to CASSIRQGTDTQYF.

In its sample, this clone was seen once. V is TRBV13 and J is TRBJ2-2; 7 nucleotides align to TRBD1. The CDR3 contains 14 residues. Germline trimming cut 2 bases from V and 6 bases from J; bases unmatched to any gene: 3. Germline-derived CDR1 and CDR2 are PRHDT and FYEKMQ (reference sequence). CDR3 nucleotides: TGTGCCAGCAGCTTATTTCAGGGGGCCGGGGAGCTGTTTTTT. This codes for CASSLFQGAGELFF.

The CDR3: CASSLGTGLGPGTDTQYF. The CDR3 nucleotides are TGCGCCAGCAGCCTCGGGACAGGGCTAGGGCCAGGCACAGATACGCAGTATTTT. The chain links TRBV4-1 to TRBJ2-3; 9 bases match TRBD1. The CDR3 is 18 residues long. J lost 1 base, V lost 4 bases, and 12 bases had no gene match. Per germline, CDR1 MGHRA and CDR2 YSYEKL.

J is TRBJ1-2 and V is TRBV7-8, with TRBD1 as a possible D gene (6 bases). V lost 1 base, J lost 5 bases, and 14 bases lay in between. The CDR3 spans 15 residues. CDR1 is SGHVS and CDR2 is FQNEAQ in the germline V gene. DNA of the CDR3: TGTGCCAGCAGCTTAGGTGTCGGGACACCGTATGGCTACACCTTC. Its protein is CASSLGVGTPYGYTF.

This clone was seen once. The chain is built from TRBV25-1 and TRBJ2-1; 7 bases are shared with TRBD2. With V trimmed by 3 bases and J by 5 bases, 10 bases remained unmatched. CDR1 and CDR2 (germline): MGHDK, SYGVNS. The CDR3 contains 16 residues. CDR3 DNA: TGTGCCAGCAGTGACTGGTGGAGCGGGATAGACAATGAGCAGTTCTTC. Translated, it gives CASSDWWSGIDNEQFF.

The rearrangement joins TRBV10-3 to TRBJ1-2, with 7 bases aligning to TRBD1. Trimming cost V 8 bases and J 4 bases; bases outside gene matches: 10. The CDR3 covers 14 residues. Germline CDR1 ENHRY, CDR2 SYGVKD. The CDR3 nucleotides are TGTGCCATCGAGGCGGCAGGGGGAGGCTATGGCTACACCTTC. Residues: CAIEAAGGGYGYTF.

J is TRBJ2-1 and V is TRBV7-9; TRBD2 matches at 16 bases. Germline trimming cut 5 bases from V and 3 bases from J; bases unmatched to any gene: 4. Per germline, CDR1 SEHNR and CDR2 FQNEAQ (reference sequence). CDR3 length: 17 residues. The CDR3 here is CASSQGLAGGLYNEQFF. The CDR3 DNA reads as TGTGCCAGCAGCCAGGGACTAGCGGGAGGGCTCTACAATGAGCAGTTCTTC.